Below, 27 T cell receptor beta chains from the same sample are listed, as sequenced in a study of early stage breast cancer tumors. Clones were read by immunoSEQ multiplex PCR, and TCRdb kept only the in-frame ones, dropping some. This repertoire shows about 7,900 clones, 62% found once; its top ten account for roughly 6.4%. Material: breast tumor tissue. The origin of the receptors is an older person with breast cancer.

The genes are TRBV19 and TRBJ2-7; maybe TRBD1 (5 bases). The CDR3 covers 13 residues. The V and J ends lost 1 base and 3 bases respectively, with 7 bases between them. Germline assignment: CDR1 LNHDA and CDR2 SQIVND (reference sequence). For the CDR3, the DNA is TGTGCCAGTAGTATAGCCAGGGACTACGAGCAGTACTTC. This gives the protein CASSIARDYEQYF.

This clone came up a few times. This chain joins TRBV7-3 and TRBJ2-1; 9 positions agree with TRBD1. CDR1 SGHTA and CDR2 FQGTGA come from the germline V gene. The J segment lost 8 bases and the V segment lost 5 bases, leaving 13 bases of the junction unmatched. This CDR3 spans 16 amino acids. CDR3 nucleotide sequence: TGTGCCAGCAGCGCTACACAGGGGGCTGGGGTACATGAGCAGTTCTTC. It encodes CASSATQGAGVHEQFF.

For the CDR3, the DNA is TGCGCCAGCAGCTTGGGTATCGGAGAAGGCAATCAGCCCCAGCATTTT. Residues: CASSLGIGEGNQPQHF. This chain joins TRBV5-1 and TRBJ1-5; no clear D gene. This CDR3 has 16 residues. The germline V gene has CDR1 SGHRS and CDR2 YFSETQ. Trimming stripped 0 bases from V and 2 bases from J, with 12 bases between. Complete variable domain (other parts from reference TRBV5-1 and TRBJ1-5): KAGVTQTPRYLIKTRGQQVTLSCSPISGHRSVSWYQQTPGQGLQFLFEYFSETQRNKGNFPGRFSGRQFSNSRSEMNVSTLELGDSALYLCASSLGIGEGNQPQHFGDGTRLSIL.

Relative to its sample, this clone is medium-sized. The chain couples TRBV4-1 to TRBJ1-4, with TRBD1 identical over 10 bases. The CDR3 runs to 17 residues. Germline CDR1 is MGHRA and CDR2 is YSYEKL. V lost 4 bases and J lost 1; bases outside the gene matches: 6. In DNA, the CDR3 is TGCGCCAGCAGCCCCGGGACAGGGGTTCGAACTAATGAAAAACTGTTTTTT. It yields the protein CASSPGTGVRTNEKLFF.

V and J are TRBV7-8 and TRBJ1-4; D may be TRBD1 (5 bases). V was shortened by 7 bases and J by 7 bases, with 16 bases between the two germline ends. Germline V CDR1 and CDR2: SGHVS, FQNEAQ. CDR3 size: 14 residues. The CDR3 sequence is CASTLGDRSEKLFF. CDR3 nucleotide sequence: TGTGCCAGCACCCTAGGGGATAGGAGTGAAAAACTGTTTTTT.

The gene calls are TRBV19 and TRBJ2-7; possible D gene TRBD1, 6 bases. Between the trimmed V and J ends, which lost 4 bases and 4 bases, there was a span of 8 bases. Germline assignment: CDR1 LNHDA and CDR2 SQIVND (reference sequence). There are 12 residues in the CDR3. Written as DNA, the CDR3 is TGTGCCAGTAGTAGAGGACAGTACGAGCAGTACTTC. The encoded protein is CASSRGQYEQYF.

V and J are TRBV7-9 and TRBJ2-5, with TRBD2 identical over 9 bases. The CDR3 sequence is 16 residues long. Looked up from germline, CDR1 is SEHNR and CDR2 is FQNEAQ (reference sequence). Trimming removed 3 bases from V and 2 bases from J; junction bases left unmatched: 7. In nucleotides, the CDR3 is TGTGCCAGCAGCTTTGGGCTAGCGGGGACTCAAGAGACCCAGTACTTC. Translating it yields CASSFGLAGTQETQYF.

In its sample, this clone ranks as large (0.1 to 1%). The V gene is TRBV5-6, the J gene TRBJ2-7; maybe TRBD1 (5 bases). Looked up from germline, CDR1 is SGHDT and CDR2 is YYEEEE. The CDR3 has 14 residues. V was shortened by 3 bases and J by 6 bases, with 16 bases between the two germline ends. CDR3 region: CASSWGRSPVEQYF. CDR3 in DNA: TGTGCCAGCAGCTGGGGCAGGTCCCCCGTCGAGCAGTACTTC.

The chain carries TRBV7-8 and TRBJ1-3, with a tentative D call TRBD1 (5 bases). Germline CDR1 is SGHVS and CDR2 is FQNEAQ. V lost 0 bases and J 2 bases, leaving 11 bases between the germline ends. The CDR3 consists of 16 residues. The CDR3 here is CASSLARAGTGNTIYF. The CDR3, as DNA: TGTGCCAGCAGCTTAGCCAGGGCAGGGACTGGAAACACCATATATTTT.

V usage is TRBV5-4 and J usage is TRBJ1-1, with 9 bases fitting TRBD1. There are 14 residues in the CDR3. V lost 2 bases, J lost 5 bases, and 4 bases stayed unmatched. Germline values: CDR1 SGHNT, CDR2 YYREEE (reference sequence). The CDR3 spells CASSFWTGVTEAFF. The CDR3 nucleotides are TGTGCCAGCAGCTTTTGGACAGGGGTTACTGAAGCTTTCTTT.

This clone appeared a single time. The chain recombines TRBV5-8 with TRBJ2-3; 9 positions match TRBD1. Germline CDR1 reads SGHTS; CDR2 reads YDEGEE. This CDR3 spans 13 amino acids. J was trimmed by 4 bases and V by 4 bases; bases with no gene match: 1. The chain's CDR3 is CASSRDRADTQYF. The DNA of the CDR3 is TGTGCCAGCAGCCGGGACAGGGCAGATACGCAGTATTTT.

The gene calls are TRBV4-2 and TRBJ2-2, with D possibly TRBD2 on 6 matching bases. Trimming left V 5 bases short and J 5 bases short, with 9 bases between. The CDR3 covers 13 residues. CDR1 and CDR2 from the germline V gene are LGHNA and YNFKEQ. The CDR3 DNA is TGTGCCAGCAGCGGGACTGCTACCGGGGAGCTGTTTTTT. It yields the protein CASSGTATGELFF.

This clone was counted once. The gene calls are TRBV6-5 and TRBJ1-2, with a tentative D call TRBD1 (5 bases). V lost 4 bases, J lost 1 base, and 13 bases lay in between. The CDR3 is 15 residues long. Germline V gene sequence: CDR1 MNHEY, CDR2 SVGAGI. CDR3 nucleotide sequence: TGTGCCAGCAGTTCTCCGGGGGAAAGTAACTATGGCTACACCTTC. This translates into CASSSPGESNYGYTF.

By share, this clone counts as medium-sized. The V gene is TRBV27, the J gene TRBJ2-1; 8 positions match TRBD1. The junction had 11 bases not matched to a gene; V was cut back by 5 bases and J by 8 bases. This CDR3 comprises 15 residues. Germline V gene sequence: CDR1 MNHEY, CDR2 SMNVEV (reference sequence). The CDR3 bases are TGTGCCAGCAGTGCCGGGACAGGATTTAATGATGAGCAGTTCTTC. It yields the protein CASSAGTGFNDEQFF.

This clone appeared once. The V and J genes are TRBV6-1 and TRBJ1-4, with 7 bases matching TRBD1. The CDR3 runs 15 residues. With 0 bases clipped from V and 7 bases from J, the junction kept 5 bases outside the gene matches. Germline CDR1 is MNHNS and CDR2 is SASEGT. The CDR3 loop reads CASSEAYGTVEKLFF. CDR3 nucleotides: TGTGCCAGCAGTGAAGCGTACGGGACAGTTGAAAAACTGTTTTTT.

The CDR3 loop is CASSSDEGAYLYNEQFF. CDR3 nucleotides: TGTGCCAGCAGCTCAGACGAGGGGGCCTACCTCTACAATGAGCAGTTCTTC. The chain links TRBV7-8 to TRBJ2-1; 7 bases agree with TRBD1. Losses at the gene ends were 4 bases for V and 3 bases for J; bases not matched to a gene: 12. CDR3 length: 17 residues. Germline V gene sequence: CDR1 SGHVS, CDR2 FQNEAQ.

V and J are TRBV4-1 and TRBJ1-1; possible D gene TRBD1, 6 bases. Germline V gene lookup returns CDR1 MGHRA and CDR2 YSYEKL. This CDR3 has 14 residues. Trimming stripped 1 base from V and 7 bases from J, with 13 bases between. This CDR3 reads CASSQVGRGGEAFF. The CDR3 DNA follows: TGCGCCAGCAGCCAAGTAGGCAGGGGTGGTGAAGCTTTCTTT.

The chain recombines TRBV29-1 with TRBJ2-2; D is ambiguous. V was clipped by 1 base and J by 1 base, with 4 bases between them. The V gene's germline CDR1 is SQVTM and CDR2 ANQGSEA. This CDR3 spans 13 amino acids. This chain's CDR3 is CSVEVENTGELFF. The DNA for the CDR3 is TGCAGCGTTGAAGTAGAGAACACCGGGGAGCTGTTTTTT.

This rearrangement joins TRBV18 to TRBJ1-2; D is unclear. From germline, CDR1 is KGHSH and CDR2 LQKENI. The CDR3 is 14 amino acids. Trimming stripped 2 bases from V and 3 bases from J, with 10 bases between. The CDR3 coding sequence is TGTGCCAGCTCACCAGGTTTAACACACTATGGCTACACCTTC. Translating gives CASSPGLTHYGYTF.

In its sample, this clone is medium-sized (0.01 to 0.1%). The chain is built from TRBV27 and TRBJ1-3, with TRBD1 matching over 9 bases. Looked up from germline, CDR1 is MNHEY and CDR2 is SMNVEV (reference sequence). The CDR3 is 15 amino acids. Trimming at V came to 5 bases and at J to 4 bases, leaving 6 bases not matched to a gene. CDR3: CASSPGTGSGNTIYF. CDR3 nucleotides: TGTGCCAGCAGTCCTGGGACAGGGTCCGGAAACACCATATATTTT.

This clone came up a few times. This sequence joins TRBV5-6 and TRBJ2-2; 9 positions match TRBD1. Germline assignment: CDR1 SGHDT and CDR2 YYEEEE. There are 15 residues in the CDR3. With 3 bases clipped from V and 5 bases from J, the junction kept 5 bases outside the gene matches. The CDR3 DNA sequence: TGTGCCAGCAGCTGGGGACAGGGACGGACCGGGGAGCTGTTTTTT. Encoded protein: CASSWGQGRTGELFF.

There are a few counts of this clone. This chain joins TRBV6-6 and TRBJ1-1; a weak D match, TRBD1 (6 bases). The V gene lost 6 bases and the J gene lost 1 base, with 12 bases spanning the gap. CDR1 is MNHNY, CDR2 SVGAGI, per germline (reference sequence). There are 14 residues in the CDR3. CDR3 residues: CASSHRDQNTEAFF. CDR3 nucleotides: TGTGCCAGCAGCCACAGGGACCAGAACACTGAAGCTTTCTTT.

This clone has more than one count but fewer than ten. CDR3 in amino acids: CASRRETEAFF. The DNA of the CDR3 is TGTGCCAGTAGAAGAGAAACTGAAGCTTTCTTT. The chain links TRBV19 to TRBJ1-1, with unresolved D. CDR3 length: 11 amino acids. The V gene lost 6 bases and the J gene lost 5 bases, with 7 bases spanning the gap. Germline V gene sequence: CDR1 LNHDA, CDR2 SQIVND (reference sequence).

This sequence joins TRBV7-9 and TRBJ1-5, with D unresolved. CDR1 is SEHNR, CDR2 FQNEAQ, per germline (reference sequence). CDR3 size: 13 residues. V was cut by 1 base and J by 7 bases, with 8 bases left in between. The CDR3 coding sequence is TGTGCCAGCAGCTTAGAGGGAGGCCAGCCCCAGCATTTT. Residues: CASSLEGGQPQHF.

This clone has more than one count but fewer than ten. The chain uses TRBV7-9 and TRBJ1-1; TRBD1 matches at 7 bases. The J segment lost 7 bases and the V segment lost 4 bases, leaving 9 bases of the junction unmatched. The CDR3 has 14 amino acids. Germline CDR1 reads SEHNR; CDR2 reads FQNEAQ (reference sequence). The CDR3 loop is CASSYTDRVNEAFF. Written as DNA, the CDR3 is TGTGCCAGCAGCTATACAGACAGGGTTAATGAAGCTTTCTTT.

This sequence joins TRBV18 and TRBJ2-1, with 9 bases fitting TRBD1. CDR3 length: 15 residues. The junction had 9 bases not matched to a gene; V was cut back by 6 bases and J by 6 bases. Germline CDR1 is KGHSH and CDR2 is LQKENI. The CDR3 region has the DNA TGTGCCAGCTCGCCCGGGACAGGGTTCCGCAATGAGCAGTTCTTC. Translation gives CASSPGTGFRNEQFF.

This chain uses TRBV5-6 with TRBJ2-7; possibly TRBD2 for D (6 bases). Per the germline V gene, CDR1 is SGHDT and CDR2 is YYEEEE. This CDR3 has 11 residues. In DNA form, the CDR3 reads TGTGTCTTCAGCCCGGGGGACGAGCAGTACTTC. This gives the protein CVFSPGDEQYF.